This T cell receptor (beta chain) was sequenced in a study of T-cell reconstitution after alpha-beta-depleted transplantation in children. Study-wide results and limits: Counts and diversity of T cells one year after transplant came mostly from newly produced T cells.

Unique molecular identifiers were used in preparing the TCRbeta library. Via MiXCR, TCRdb re-called the PCR reads, giving one row per CDR3 protein. The repertoire holds 200,000 to 250,000 distinct CDR3 sequences, approximately 24% seen once, with more than 4.5% in the top ten. The V gene's germline CDR1 is SGHRS and CDR2 YFSETQ. The length of the CDR3 is 14 residues. Concerning this clonotype itself: Its antigen remains unknown. Sequence at one end of the junction differs from germline and may be a read error.

The sequencing used PBMCs, mostly from graft donor cells, collected 360 days after TCRalphabeta/CD19-depleted stem cell transplant. The clonotype was recovered from a female patient under 10 years old who had a stem cell transplant for congenital amegakaryocytic thrombocytopenia, so the T cells may come from the graft donor. The chain recombines TRBV5-1 with TRBJ2-2; TRBD2 aligns across 8 bases. The CDR3 loop reads CASSRPELSGELCF. The DNA of the CDR3 is TGCGCCAGCAGCCGACCGGAACTTAGCGGGGAGCTGTGTTTT.